This T cell receptor beta chain was identified in a study of cytomegalovirus exposure and HLA in healthy donors (dated by TCRdb to the late 2010s). About the study as a whole: According to an earlier analysis of around 600 of the donors, some 180 million T cells yielded approximately 120 million unique TCR beta sequences and about 280 Gb of sequence data. Donor age, sex, ethnicity and CMV serostatus were compiled alongside the repertoire data. To predict cytomegalovirus infection status, the study combined high-throughput TCR immunosequencing, statistical association of individual TCRs with disease status, and machine learning. A later genetic analysis took genome-wide SNP genotypes for 398 of the 666 donors and used that subset as a discovery cohort. The aim of the study was to test whether cataloging public T cell receptors could identify signatures of past pathogen exposure. A later analysis re-examined previously published TCR beta repertoires from about 670 donors and added high-resolution HLA genotyping to investigate patterns of TCR occurrence. In the later analysis, no new phenotypic data were used to find candidate immune exposures; instead, reliance was placed on TCR beta sequences and their occurrence across donors. The study used immunosequencing to profile the T cell repertoires of under 700 subjects and linked those repertoires to cytomegalovirus serostatus. In addition to the first cohort of approximately 650 subjects, a separate validation cohort of 120 different subjects was used. HLA typing included class I and class II loci at four-digit resolution. Typing coverage varied by locus: about 620-630 donors for A, B, C, DRB1 and DQB1; roughly 520 for DQA1; over 600 for DPA1; more than 450 for DPB1. On average, roughly 240,000 unique TCR beta nucleotide sequences were sequenced per donor among some 430 genotyped donors of the cohort, with 15% to 20% of those sequences being non-productive. All discovery cohort repertoires had been generated using a single sequencing platform. Roughly five DR-DQ haplotypes were handled as single units for association and clustering because linkage in the cohort was strong. The genetic ancestry cluster associated with self-reported Caucasian donors included roughly four fifths of the approximately 400 genotyped donors. An early release that covered about 600 HLA-typed donors contained approximately 320 gigabases of sequencing data and around 80 million unique TCR sequences. An earlier analysis of a few hundred of the donors applied high-throughput TCR beta sequencing to assess whether each TCR beta V gene segment acted as functional or pseudogenic.

The cohort was made up of 666 healthy bone marrow donors. Cohort members were all nominally healthy when sampled, although unrecorded immune exposures were likely present. The donor was CMV seronegative and belonged to the group of over 300 seronegative cohort members. A peripheral blood sample was collected from each donor, and TCR beta sequencing was performed on peripheral blood mononuclear cells. Genomic DNA extraction from the blood cell samples was performed with the Qiagen DNeasy Blood Extraction Kit. The library was generated by the immunoSEQ multiplex PCR assay. The multiplex PCR relied on a mix of 60 forward primers for TCR Vbeta segments and 13 reverse primers for TCR Jbeta segments. Amplification of the CDR3 region of rearranged TCR beta genes was performed with a multiplex PCR assay on genomic DNA. The amplified TCR beta libraries were sequenced on the Illumina HiSeq System as 87-base-pair reads. The original methods were these. Across the 600 to 700 repertoires, a later analysis counted tens of millions of unique TCR beta chains, around 11 million of which were shared by at least two donors. To remove PCR and sequencing errors, raw reads were error-corrected and collapsed into unique sequences using a nearest-neighbor algorithm that merged closely related sequences. CDR3 sequences were aligned to IMGT reference sequences to assign V, D and J gene segments. For a sequence to be retained, a match of at least six nucleotides was required to both a V gene segment and a J gene segment. Rearrangements were called productive when the CDR3 lacked stop codons and stayed in frame with V and J; all others were non-productive. Following IMGT convention, CDR3 was defined as the stretch from the second conserved V-encoded cysteine up to the conserved J-encoded phenylalanine. The earlier analysis of some 580 of the donors excluded any sequence lacking an unambiguous match to a single V gene segment. An earlier analysis of a few hundred of the donors classified V segments as functional when productive rearrangements were above 56.7% and as segregating when the standard deviation between donors was above 5%. To diagnose cytomegalovirus status from the catalog of TCR beta chain sequences, a statistical classification framework was built. In a later analysis, TCR nucleotide sequences were compared against IMGT/GENE-DB human TR gene sequences so that V and J genes could be assigned. The TCRdist pipeline was used in a later analysis to assign CDR3 sequences and most-parsimonious VDJ recombination scenarios. A later analysis defined each TCR beta chain by its CDR3 amino acid sequence plus V-gene family, and excluded reads lacking a unique V-gene family. A later analysis removed several hundred highly shared, low-generation-probability nucleotide sequences to deal with suspected cross-contamination and a sequencing artifact. A later analysis calculated a clonal expansion index for each public chain from normalized within-repertoire ranks of inferred template counts. A later analysis computed generation probabilities with a VDJ recombination model fitted to out-of-frame rearrangements, and checked the results against IGoR. In a later analysis, TCR-TCR, TCR-HLA and TCR-CMV co-occurrence was scored with hypergeometric tests, and a repertoire-size bias correction was applied to TCR pairs. A later analysis estimated false discovery rates by permuting HLA or CMV assignments 20 times. In a later analysis, co-occurring TCRs were grouped with DBSCAN, and TCRdist sequence similarity was added when clustering was performed within HLA-allele-positive subsets. Co-occurrence clustering excluded repertoires with fewer than 30,000 or more than 120,000 public chains, plus five with anomalous nucleotide sharing. TCRdb took over this immuneACCESS table, retaining in-frame rearrangements with V and J assigned. Such tables are incomplete; in checked studies, under half of the missing clones stem from an unresolved V gene, and the remainder is unexplained. The DNA was the basis for D and trimming; V, J and clone size are from that table. The sample data list approximately 150,000 clones, and more than 70% of these were observed just once. Clones ranked in the top ten supply 2.5% to 4% of the sample.

Comments on this clone: Its cognate antigen has yet to be identified. Per-base qualities were not stored, and no clone one base away is much larger.

Beyond this particular receptor, the publication reports: A later analysis associated about 18,000 TCR beta sequences with specific HLA alleles at a false discovery rate of 0.05. When HLA alleles, especially DR and DQ, strongly co-occurred, TCR associations were difficult to assign to individual alleles. Only TCR beta chains were sequenced in this cohort, and the absence of alpha or paired-chain data limited detectable features. The earlier analysis of some 540 of the donors excluded roughly 17 rarely observed V segments, including chromosome 9 orphons, because counts were too low. Roughly uniform sequencing depth across donors was assumed in presence/absence analyses, although this assumption may not hold. In a later genetic analysis, a missense DCLRE1C variant was associated with V-gene and J-gene trimming of TCR beta chains, and the association was replicated in an independent cohort. Because HLA typing was missing for some donors at each locus, association tests included only the typed subset. Correlated functional status among segregating V segments might reflect linkage disequilibrium, but an unknown experimental factor could not be ruled out. A cluster of highly shared sequence variants was judged likely to be a technical artifact of the sequencing pipeline. The only immune exposure information available for the cohort was CMV serostatus. A later analysis found that most CMV-associated TCR beta chains appeared HLA-restricted, with HLA associations seemingly driven largely by CMV exposure. According to the authors, the approach could potentially be generalized to other disease states and immunological phenotypes. The study listed 150 to 200 TCR beta chains as associated with cytomegalovirus. According to a later analysis, parvovirus B19, influenza, CMV and Epstein-Barr virus appeared linked to several top co-occurrence clusters. The classifier was reported to diagnose cytomegalovirus status with high specificity and sensitivity in both the original and validation cohorts. According to a later genetic analysis, donors in an Asian-associated ancestry cluster had fewer N-insertions in productive TCRs than the approximately 690-donor mean. In an earlier analysis of some 550 of the donors, most TCR beta V segments were observed in productive rearrangements about 87% or about 30% of the time, broadly matching IMGT annotations. Most TCR sequences were observed very rarely across donors, whereas some public TCRs were present in many individuals. In a later analysis, TCR association rates were found to vary across HLA loci, with the most associated TCRs seen for DRB1 alleles and the fewest for HLA-C alleles. A further reported finding was that TCR beta sequences accurately predicted the HLA-A and HLA-B alleles for most subjects in the first cohort. Compared with equally common non-associated chains, HLA-associated TCR beta chains in a later analysis were more clonally expanded and had lower generation probabilities. In vitro tests confirmed that a few of the cytomegalovirus-associated TCR beta chains recognize cytomegalovirus antigens.

Sequenced input: PBMCs. The receptor's source is a man aged 35 to 55 in good health and CMV-seronegative.

The nucleotide sequence reads as follows: TGTGCCAGCAGCTTAGCAGCGGGGCCAATCGGAGAGGAGACCCAGTACTTC. It specifies CASSLAAGPIGEETQYF. The V gene is TRBV7-2 and the J gene is TRBJ2-5, with TRBD2 identical over 7 junction bases. There are 17 amino acids in the CDR3, from cysteine to phenylalanine inclusive. Only the CDR3 portion is preserved as DNA: 51 bases, with reading frame beginning at the first base. The germline V and J ends show losses of 0 bases and 5 bases respectively, and no gene match explains 12 bases of the junction. As encoded in the germline V gene, CDR1 is SGHTA while CDR2 is FQGNSA.